Each of the 3 T cell receptor beta chains below was sequenced from the same sample in a study of blood T cells in healthy people across ages. Primers used in a second PCR of about 7 to 12 cycles were a sample-barcoded 5' primer and a J-beta primer mix. MiXCR was run by TCRdb on the 5' RACE reads, yielding one entry per CDR3 protein. This sample has some 1.4 million distinct CDR3 sequences, with roughly 45% found just once. The specimen sequenced was blood. The receptors originated from a woman younger than 30 in good health.

The chain's CDR3 is CASSSWAGNTIYF. DNA for the CDR3: TGTGCCAGCAGTTCCTGGGCTGGAAACACCATATATTTT. The V gene is TRBV27, the J gene TRBJ1-3; unclear D gene. The ends were cut back, 4 bases at V and 2 bases at J, with 6 bases in the middle. The CDR3 spans 13 residues. Germline V lookup: CDR1 MNHEY, CDR2 SMNVEV (reference sequence).

This clonotype was seen a handful of times. The chain couples TRBV25-1 to TRBJ1-4; 8 bases line up with TRBD1. Germline-derived CDR1 and CDR2 are MGHDK and SYGVNS. V shed 2 bases and J 8 bases; nucleotides not matched to a gene: 10. The CDR3 contains 16 residues. The CDR3 DNA sequence: TGTGCCAGCAGTGAAACGGGCAGGGGGCACCGGGAAAAACTGTTTTTT. It translates to CASSETGRGHREKLFF.

This clonotype has just a few counts. The chain joins TRBV25-1 to TRBJ1-6; 7 nucleotides match TRBD1. Germline CDR1 reads MGHDK; CDR2 reads SYGVNS. V lost 6 bases to trimming and J lost 7 bases; unmatched junction nucleotides: 6. This CDR3 region has 14 residues. This CDR3 is CASSPGQWNSPLHF. CDR3 nucleotide sequence: TGTGCCAGCAGCCCGGGACAGTGGAATTCACCCCTCCACTTT. The variable domain in full, with the rest retrieved from reference TRBV25-1 and TRBJ1-6, is EADIYQTPRYLVIGTGKKITLECSQTMGHDKMYWYQQDPGMELHLIHYSYGVNSTEKGDLSSESTVSRIRTEHFPLTLESARPSHTSQYLCASSPGQWNSPLHFGNGTRLTVT.